This T cell receptor (beta chain) derives from a study of T cells after yellow fever vaccination. Trimming cost V 0 bases and J 5 bases; bases outside gene matches: 7. This CDR3 comprises 16 residues. Germline CDR1 KGHSH, CDR2 LQKENI. TCRdb re-called the 5' RACE reads with MiXCR, one entry per CDR3 protein. Found here are under 400,000 distinct CDR3 sequences, around 13% of them singletons; the top ten hold roughly 3%. The clonotype was recovered from a man between 18 and 35 years old who received the YFV17D yellow fever vaccine. The material sequenced was CD4+ T cells sorted from PBMCs, taken 15 days after the yellow fever booster vaccination. V usage is TRBV18 and J usage is TRBJ2-3, with 8 bases that match TRBD1. The CDR3, as DNA: TGTGCCAGCTCACCACCTCGGGGACAGGCTATAGATACGCAGTATTTT. Translation: CASSPPRGQAIDTQYF.